Listed below are T cell receptor beta chains from one sample, sequenced in a study of T cells in Graves' hyperthyroidism and ophthalmopathy. One entry per CDR3 protein results from TCRdb running MiXCR on the multiplex PCR reads. Counted here are 300,000 to 500,000 distinct CDR3 sequences, over 12% occurring once; the ten biggest clones make up approximately 27%. Sequencing was performed on blood. All receptors derive from a man in his fifties or sixties with Graves' ophthalmopathy. Both conserved end residues are part of each CDR3. The order of the fields is clone size, V gene, D gene, J gene, CDR3 protein, CDR3 DNA. D genes are given only for firm matches. Part of the rows lack a size; the others show once, few, many or a class for expanded clones.

clone_size: many; v_call: TRBV28; d_call: -; j_call: TRBJ2-5; cdr3_aa: CASSSRSPGQHQETQYF; cdr3_nt: TGTGCCAGCAGTTCGCGGTCGCCTGGACAGCACCAAGAGACCCAGTACTTC
clone_size: -; v_call: TRBV7-8; d_call: -; j_call: TRBJ1-5; cdr3_aa: CASSSNLGPQHF; cdr3_nt: TGTGCCAGCAGCTCCAACCTCGGGCCCCAGCATTTT
clone_size: many; v_call: TRBV20-1; d_call: TRBD2; j_call: TRBJ2-3; cdr3_aa: CSARILAVDTQYF; cdr3_nt: TGCAGTGCTAGGATCCTAGCGGTCGATACGCAGTATTTT
clone_size: few; v_call: TRBV7-9; d_call: -; j_call: TRBJ1-5; cdr3_aa: CASSSGRMNQPQHF; cdr3_nt: TGTGCCAGCAGCTCCGGACGGATGAATCAGCCCCAGCATTTT
clone_size: -; v_call: TRBV29-1; d_call: TRBD2; j_call: TRBJ2-3; cdr3_aa: CSVEKREGTDTQYF; cdr3_nt: TGCAGCGTTGAAAAACGGGAGGGCACAGATACGCAGTATTTT
clone_size: -; v_call: TRBV6-1; d_call: -; j_call: TRBJ2-7; cdr3_aa: CASRIRDTSIYEQYF; cdr3_nt: TGTGCCAGCAGAATCCGGGACACCTCTATCTACGAGCAGTACTTC
clone_size: many; v_call: TRBV10-3; d_call: TRBD1; j_call: TRBJ2-3; cdr3_aa: CAISPTGGTDTQYF; cdr3_nt: TGTGCCATCAGTCCGACAGGGGGCACAGATACGCAGTATTTT
clone_size: -; v_call: TRBV27; d_call: TRBD2; j_call: TRBJ2-1; cdr3_aa: CASSVTKSGRAYNEQFF; cdr3_nt: TGTGCCAGCAGTGTGACCAAAAGCGGGAGGGCCTACAATGAGCAGTTCTTC
clone_size: -; v_call: TRBV5-6; d_call: -; j_call: TRBJ1-4; cdr3_aa: CASSAPGGRATNEKLFF; cdr3_nt: TGTGCCAGCAGCGCCCCGGGGGGCCGAGCAACTAATGAAAAACTGTTTTTT
clone_size: many; v_call: TRBV30; d_call: TRBD2; j_call: TRBJ2-3; cdr3_aa: CAWSVLGTSGTDTQYF; cdr3_nt: TGTGCCTGGAGTGTACTGGGGACTAGCGGCACAGATACGCAGTATTTT
clone_size: -; v_call: TRBV20-1; d_call: TRBD2; j_call: TRBJ2-5; cdr3_aa: CSARLLAARQETQYF; cdr3_nt: TGCAGTGCTAGACTACTAGCGGCCAGACAAGAGACCCAGTACTTC
clone_size: many; v_call: TRBV18; d_call: TRBD2; j_call: TRBJ2-7; cdr3_aa: CASRLAGDIYEQYF; cdr3_nt: TGTGCCAGCCGACTAGCGGGAGATATTTACGAGCAGTACTTC
clone_size: -; v_call: TRBV7-3; d_call: -; j_call: TRBJ2-2; cdr3_aa: CASSFSWGAGELFF; cdr3_nt: TGTGCCAGCAGCTTTTCTTGGGGGGCCGGGGAGCTGTTTTTT
clone_size: -; v_call: TRBV12-3/TRBV12-4; d_call: TRBD1; j_call: TRBJ1-2; cdr3_aa: CASSLALTGGRYGYTF; cdr3_nt: TGTGCCAGCAGTTTAGCCCTTACAGGGGGCCGCTATGGCTACACCTTC
clone_size: many; v_call: TRBV7-9; d_call: -; j_call: TRBJ2-1; cdr3_aa: CASSLASKGEFF; cdr3_nt: TGTGCCAGCAGCTTAGCGAGCAAAGGGGAGTTCTTC
clone_size: few; v_call: TRBV19; d_call: TRBD2; j_call: TRBJ2-1; cdr3_aa: CASSGTSGPNEQFF; cdr3_nt: TGTGCCAGTAGTGGGACTAGCGGACCCAATGAGCAGTTCTTC
clone_size: few; v_call: TRBV9; d_call: -; j_call: TRBJ1-1; cdr3_aa: CASSPIGQKAFF; cdr3_nt: TGTGCCAGCAGCCCCATAGGGCAGAAAGCTTTCTTT
clone_size: few; v_call: TRBV6-2/TRBV6-3; d_call: TRBD1; j_call: TRBJ1-2; cdr3_aa: CASSPTGQTNYGYTF; cdr3_nt: TGTGCCAGCAGTCCGACAGGGCAAACTAACTATGGCTACACCTTC
clone_size: many; v_call: TRBV5-8; d_call: -; j_call: TRBJ1-1; cdr3_aa: CASSFLVGETEAFF; cdr3_nt: TGTGCCAGCAGCTTCCTAGTAGGGGAAACTGAAGCTTTCTTT
clone_size: -; v_call: TRBV30; d_call: -; j_call: TRBJ2-1; cdr3_aa: CAWMGGNEQFF; cdr3_nt: TGTGCCTGGATGGGTGGGAATGAGCAGTTCTTC
clone_size: -; v_call: TRBV14; d_call: TRBD2; j_call: TRBJ2-7; cdr3_aa: CASSLLAGVSPYEQYF; cdr3_nt: TGTGCCAGCAGCCTACTAGCGGGAGTTTCTCCCTACGAGCAGTACTTC
clone_size: many; v_call: TRBV2; d_call: TRBD2; j_call: TRBJ2-3; cdr3_aa: CASRGLAESTDTQYF; cdr3_nt: TGTGCCAGCAGGGGACTAGCGGAGAGCACAGATACGCAGTATTTT
clone_size: -; v_call: TRBV6-2/TRBV6-3; d_call: TRBD2; j_call: TRBJ2-7; cdr3_aa: CASTPPGLAGGTSSYEQYF; cdr3_nt: TGTGCCAGCACGCCCCCGGGACTAGCGGGAGGGACTAGCTCCTACGAGCAGTACTTC
clone_size: -; v_call: TRBV5-1; d_call: -; j_call: TRBJ2-1; cdr3_aa: CASSTGHSFNEQFF; cdr3_nt: TGCGCCAGCAGCACCGGACACAGCTTCAATGAGCAGTTCTTC
clone_size: -; v_call: TRBV3-1; d_call: -; j_call: TRBJ2-7; cdr3_aa: CASSQGTGRLSEQYF; cdr3_nt: TGTGCCAGCAGCCAGGGAACAGGGAGGCTATCCGAGCAGTACTTC
clone_size: -; v_call: TRBV9; d_call: TRBD2; j_call: TRBJ2-1; cdr3_aa: CASSVALGLALSEQFF; cdr3_nt: TGTGCCAGCAGCGTAGCTTTGGGACTAGCGCTTTCTGAGCAGTTCTTC
clone_size: many; v_call: TRBV29-1; d_call: TRBD2; j_call: TRBJ2-3; cdr3_aa: CSVEGLAGGTDTQYF; cdr3_nt: TGCAGCGTTGAGGGACTAGCGGGAGGCACAGATACGCAGTATTTT
clone_size: many; v_call: TRBV30; d_call: -; j_call: TRBJ2-5; cdr3_aa: CAWSVGQETQYF; cdr3_nt: TGTGCCTGGAGTGTAGGGCAGGAGACCCAGTACTTC
clone_size: -; v_call: TRBV20-1; d_call: TRBD2; j_call: TRBJ2-3; cdr3_aa: CSALILAGGRRDTQYF; cdr3_nt: TGCAGTGCCCTAATCTTGGCCGGCGGGAGGAGAGATACGCAGTATTTT
clone_size: many; v_call: TRBV12-3/TRBV12-4; d_call: -; j_call: TRBJ2-7; cdr3_aa: CASSFQRKGYEQYF; cdr3_nt: TGTGCCAGCAGTTTTCAGCGGAAGGGGTACGAGCAGTACTTC
clone_size: many; v_call: TRBV3-1; d_call: -; j_call: TRBJ2-1; cdr3_aa: CASSKRSRAGLSYNEQFF; cdr3_nt: TGTGCCAGCAGCAAACGGTCAAGAGCGGGCCTCTCCTACAATGAGCAGTTCTTC
clone_size: many; v_call: TRBV3-1; d_call: -; j_call: TRBJ2-7; cdr3_aa: CASSQGRSSTYEQYF; cdr3_nt: TGTGCCAGCAGCCAAGGTAGGAGCAGCACCTACGAGCAGTACTTC
clone_size: many; v_call: TRBV27; d_call: TRBD2; j_call: TRBJ2-7; cdr3_aa: CASSFLVGEGYEQYF; cdr3_nt: TGTGCCAGCAGTTTTTTAGTAGGGGAGGGCTACGAGCAGTACTTC
clone_size: many; v_call: TRBV9; d_call: -; j_call: TRBJ2-1; cdr3_aa: CASSVDPRTSYNEQFF; cdr3_nt: TGTGCCAGCAGCGTAGACCCCCGTACCTCCTACAATGAGCAGTTCTTC
clone_size: few; v_call: TRBV27; d_call: TRBD2; j_call: TRBJ2-7; cdr3_aa: CASSFSAGPPYEQYF; cdr3_nt: TGTGCCAGCAGTTTTTCAGCGGGGCCCCCCTACGAGCAGTACTTC
clone_size: many; v_call: TRBV20-1; d_call: TRBD1; j_call: TRBJ1-1; cdr3_aa: CSATGTGRNTEAFF; cdr3_nt: TGCAGTGCTACCGGGACAGGGAGAAACACTGAAGCTTTCTTT
clone_size: many; v_call: TRBV20-1; d_call: -; j_call: TRBJ1-1; cdr3_aa: CSARFQGPNTEAFF; cdr3_nt: TGCAGTGCTAGGTTTCAGGGACCGAACACTGAAGCTTTCTTT
clone_size: -; v_call: TRBV12-3/TRBV12-4; d_call: TRBD1; j_call: TRBJ1-2; cdr3_aa: CASSQGQGILLYGYTF; cdr3_nt: TGTGCCAGCAGCCAGGGACAGGGGATTCTCCTCTATGGCTACACCTTC
clone_size: -; v_call: TRBV29-1; d_call: -; j_call: TRBJ2-3; cdr3_aa: CSVEDRGASTDTQYF; cdr3_nt: TGCAGCGTTGAAGATCGGGGGGCTAGCACAGATACGCAGTATTTT
clone_size: few; v_call: TRBV9; d_call: -; j_call: TRBJ2-7; cdr3_aa: CASSVGARGSYEQYF; cdr3_nt: TGTGCCAGCAGCGTTGGAGCGAGGGGTTCCTACGAGCAGTACTTC
clone_size: few; v_call: TRBV2; d_call: -; j_call: TRBJ2-3; cdr3_aa: CASSAQGTSTDTQYF; cdr3_nt: TGTGCCAGCAGTGCTCAGGGGACTAGCACAGATACGCAGTATTTT
clone_size: -; v_call: TRBV19; d_call: -; j_call: TRBJ2-1; cdr3_aa: CASTSTGYYNEQFF; cdr3_nt: TGTGCCAGTACCTCTACGGGCTACTACAATGAGCAGTTCTTC
clone_size: -; v_call: TRBV11-3; d_call: -; j_call: TRBJ1-5; cdr3_aa: CAGSLESNQPQHF; cdr3_nt: TGTGCCGGCAGCTTAGAAAGCAATCAGCCCCAGCATTTT
clone_size: many; v_call: TRBV20-1; d_call: TRBD1; j_call: TRBJ1-2; cdr3_aa: CSAEDRDRTYNYGYTF; cdr3_nt: TGCAGTGCTGAGGACCGGGACAGAACTTATAACTATGGCTACACCTTC
clone_size: few; v_call: TRBV7-2; d_call: -; j_call: TRBJ2-5; cdr3_aa: CASSLLGRGGQETQYF; cdr3_nt: TGTGCCAGCAGCTTGCTGGGCCGGGGTGGACAAGAGACCCAGTACTTC
clone_size: many; v_call: TRBV20-1; d_call: TRBD1; j_call: TRBJ2-7; cdr3_aa: CSATRDRDSYEQYF; cdr3_nt: TGCAGTGCTACCCGGGACAGGGACTCCTACGAGCAGTACTTC
clone_size: few; v_call: TRBV14; d_call: TRBD2; j_call: TRBJ2-1; cdr3_aa: CASSQGWVSGSSYNEQFF; cdr3_nt: TGTGCCAGCAGCCAAGGGTGGGTAAGCGGGAGCTCCTACAATGAGCAGTTCTTC
clone_size: many; v_call: TRBV6-2/TRBV6-3; d_call: TRBD2; j_call: TRBJ2-7; cdr3_aa: CASSYAGTSGTYEQYF; cdr3_nt: TGTGCCAGCAGTTACGCCGGGACTAGCGGGACCTACGAGCAGTACTTC
clone_size: -; v_call: TRBV6-4; d_call: -; j_call: TRBJ2-3; cdr3_aa: CASSEGMHRDTQYF; cdr3_nt: TGTGCCAGCAGTGAGGGCATGCACCGGGATACGCAGTATTTT
clone_size: many; v_call: TRBV9; d_call: TRBD1; j_call: TRBJ2-7; cdr3_aa: CASSVAEVGTAYEQYF; cdr3_nt: TGTGCCAGCAGCGTAGCTGAAGTTGGGACAGCCTACGAGCAGTACTTC
clone_size: -; v_call: TRBV19; d_call: -; j_call: TRBJ2-1; cdr3_aa: CASSIGGQGSVNEQFF; cdr3_nt: TGTGCCAGTAGTATAGGCGGGCAGGGCTCGGTCAATGAGCAGTTCTTC